A single T cell receptor (beta chain) is shown here with its context. Its antigen is as yet unknown. The data derive from a study of cytomegalovirus exposure and HLA in healthy donors. Study observations and caveats: Later, an analysis found that common viral pathogens appeared to be linked with several of the most significant clusters.

The V gene's germline CDR1 is SGDLS and CDR2 YYNGEE. The CDR3 spans 18 residues. J was trimmed by 1 base and V by 0 bases; bases with no gene match: 8. PCR used 60 Vbeta primers and 13 Jbeta primers. TCRdb's copy holds only in-frame clones and misses some; the assay was immunoSEQ multiplex PCR. The sample lists roughly 140,000 clones, roughly 65% occurring once. The chain couples TRBV9 to TRBJ2-2; 8 bases align to TRBD2. Sequences were obtained from PBMCs. The TCR originated in a man aged 55 to 70 in good health and CMV-seronegative. The CDR3 here is CASSVATRGEVNTGELFF. The CDR3 DNA sequence: TGTGCCAGCAGCGTAGCTACGCGGGGGGAGGTGAACACCGGGGAGCTGTTTTTT.